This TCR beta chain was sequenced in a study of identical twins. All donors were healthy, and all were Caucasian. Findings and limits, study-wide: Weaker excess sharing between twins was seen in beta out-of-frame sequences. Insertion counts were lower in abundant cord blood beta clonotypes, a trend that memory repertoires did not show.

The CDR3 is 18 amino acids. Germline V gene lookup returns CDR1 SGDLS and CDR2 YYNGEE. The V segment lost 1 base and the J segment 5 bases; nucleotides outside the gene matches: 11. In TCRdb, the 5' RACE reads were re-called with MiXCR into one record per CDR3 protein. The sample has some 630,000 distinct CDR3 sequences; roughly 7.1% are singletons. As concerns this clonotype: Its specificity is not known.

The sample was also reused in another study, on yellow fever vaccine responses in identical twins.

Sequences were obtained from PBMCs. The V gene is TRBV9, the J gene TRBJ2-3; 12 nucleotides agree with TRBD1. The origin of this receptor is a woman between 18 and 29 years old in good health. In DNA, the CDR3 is TGTGCCAGCAGCGTAACAATTTTAGGGACAGGGGGCCGAGATACGCAGTATTTT. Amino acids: CASSVTILGTGGRDTQYF.